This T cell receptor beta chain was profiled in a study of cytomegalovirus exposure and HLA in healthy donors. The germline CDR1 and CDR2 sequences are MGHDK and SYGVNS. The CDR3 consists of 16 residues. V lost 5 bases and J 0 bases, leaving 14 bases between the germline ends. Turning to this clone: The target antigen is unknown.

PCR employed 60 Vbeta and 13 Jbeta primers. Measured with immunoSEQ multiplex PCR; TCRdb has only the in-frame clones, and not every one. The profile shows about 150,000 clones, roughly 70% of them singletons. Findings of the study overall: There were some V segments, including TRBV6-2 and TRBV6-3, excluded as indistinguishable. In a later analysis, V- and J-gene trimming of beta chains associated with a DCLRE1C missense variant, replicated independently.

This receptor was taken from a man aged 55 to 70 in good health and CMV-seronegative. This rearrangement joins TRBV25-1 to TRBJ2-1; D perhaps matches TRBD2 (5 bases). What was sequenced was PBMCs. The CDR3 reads CASSRPGTGSYNEQFF. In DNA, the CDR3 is TGTGCCAGCAGTCGCCCGGGAACGGGCTCCTACAATGAGCAGTTCTTC.